This record covers a single T cell receptor (beta chain). The antigen is unknown. This sequence may be a read error, since a much larger clone differs from it by one base. V shed 6 bases and J 6 bases; nucleotides not matched to a gene: 7. Germline loops: CDR1 SGHAT, CDR2 FQNNGV. The CDR3 totals 14 residues. The sample comes from a study of early T cells in non-severe SARS-CoV-2 infection. Across the whole study: Sequencing was performed on bulk RNA from unsorted whole blood, leaving chains unpaired.

Attachment of unique molecular identifiers to individual cDNA molecules was performed. From the 5' RACE reads, TCRdb called clonotypes with MiXCR, one entry per CDR3 protein. The repertoire holds roughly 80,000 distinct CDR3 sequences, with about 14% as singletons. Study findings and constraints: CD4 and private specificities were missed by VDJdb matching, which favored anti-spike CD8 responses.

Sequencing input: whole blood. The V call is TRBV11-2, the J call TRBJ2-3, with 9 positions matching TRBD2. The receptor's source is an adult who was a healthcare worker with PCR-confirmed SARS-CoV-2 infection or an uninfected control (not recorded which). CDR3 amino acids: CASSCGRAGDTQYF. In nucleotides, the CDR3 is TGTGCCAGCAGTTGCGGGAGGGCCGGGGATACGCAGTATTTT.